This T cell receptor beta chain stems from a study of shared clonotypes between healthy human individuals (dated by TCRdb to between 2020 and 2021). Concerning the study at large: The cohort comprised a couple of women and a few men aged 18 to 49 years. Per donor, three plates each were used for CD4 naive and CD4 memory, two for CD8 naive, and one for CD8 memory. To estimate repertoire size and how much clonotypes are shared between individuals, the study performed deep sequencing of blood TCR repertoires from a handful of healthy adults. Different laboratories and diverse techniques were used to prepare libraries and sequence TCR repertoires, to increase sequencing depth and limit assay-specific biases. Leukapheresis yielded between about 0.9 and 10 billion PBMCs per donor.

Concerning this clone itself: Its binding antigen is unknown. The input lacks base qualities; no much larger clone sits a single base away.

The paper's findings and limits, for the study overall: Based on pairwise subsampling, the degree of clonotype sharing among donors was expected to be affected by sequencing depth. Incomplete sequencing was indicated by rarefaction of sorted-subset datasets, despite the large sequencing depth. The genetic and exposure-history diversity represented was limited by the small number of donors. Naive subsets generally had larger estimated clonotype richness than memory subsets did. Higher generation probabilities were observed for clonotypes shared by all four sorted-subset donors than for non-shared clonotypes. Approximately 5% of naive CD4, 3% to 3.5% of naive CD8, approximately 2.2% of memory CD4, and about 0.4% of memory CD8 clonotypes were shared across several donors. Sampling was restricted to blood, and TCR repertoires in tissues likely differ from the TCR repertoires found in blood.

CDR1 and CDR2 are read off the germline V gene (reference sequence) as SEHNR and FQNEAQ. At the junction V is shortened by 5 bases and J by 6 bases, with 11 bases in between. Reading from cysteine to phenylalanine, the CDR3 counts 12 amino acids. This entry keeps only the CDR3 DNA: 36 bases, framed from base 1. The donors were healthy, HIV-negative adults with no recently reported acute infections or vaccinations. Every donor was a Caucasian adult residing in Nashville, Tennessee, USA. Magnetic negative selection was used to enrich CD4+ T cells, after which naive cells were positively selected on CD45RA and the negative fraction became the memory subset. After blood collection by leukapheresis, PBMCs were isolated using Ficoll-Histopaque density gradient centrifugation and then cryopreserved in the vapor phase of liquid nitrogen. Analytical flow cytometry was used to check the purity and quantity of each magnetically sorted T cell population. Each sorted fraction had its genomic DNA isolated and then quantified by UV absorbance on a Nanodrop 2000c.

Using the deep immunoSEQ assay, TCR CDR3 regions were amplified from genomic DNA by multiplex PCR. For each cell subset, the extracted genomic DNA was distributed evenly across all wells of several immunoSEQ 96-well plates, and each plate served as one replicate. For sorted subsets, 200 ng of genomic DNA, equivalent to around 29,000 T cell genomes, went into each replicate PCR. The purified libraries were quantified using a Qubit 3.0 fluorometer, sized with a Bioanalyzer 2100, and then quantified again using the KAPA Library Quantification kit. A separate single-read 150-cycle Illumina NextSeq 550 flow cell was used to sequence each immunoSEQ 96-well plate. The original methods were these. Because only junctional sequences without quality scores were contained in the immunoSEQ output, filtering matching that applied to full-length reads could not be performed. Sequences were annotated with PyIR, a Python wrapper for IgBLAST v1.9, using IMGT germline references to assign V/J genes and CDR3. Reads were removed for weak V/J assignments (E-value above 1e-6), missing CDR3, stop codons, out-of-frame junctions, or ambiguous translated residues. A V3J clonotype was defined by an identical inferred V gene, J gene, and CDR3 amino acid sequence. The percentage overlap between two repertoires was calculated by dividing the number of shared unique clonotypes by the size of the smaller repertoire. Richness of each repertoire was evaluated using RTK rarefaction, the Chao1 estimator, and Recon v2.1 estimates of unobserved clonotypes. OLGA was used to compute generation probabilities for all TCRbeta clonotypes that the gDNA method yielded from a handful of donors. In TCRdb, the immuneACCESS table is reduced to in-frame sequences with V and J assigned. These tables do not hold every clone; where another copy was compared, an unresolved V gene accounts for under half, and the others remain unexplained. V and J calls and clone size are those listed in that table; D and trimming were worked out from the DNA. The sample has over a million clones on record, roughly 95% of them singletons. Roughly 1.2% of the sample is taken by the ten largest.

This chain joins TRBV7-9 to TRBJ2-7, with the D gene possibly TRBD1 or TRBD2, each one fitting 6 bases. Sequencing used naive CD4+ T cells sorted from blood. The sample's cell subset or site, from its label and the paper: CD45RA+ positively selected. The source is a man aged 25 to 40 in good health. Here the CDR3 is given as CASSQRGAEQYF. The DNA sequence reads TGTGCCAGCAGCCAGAGGGGGGCCGAGCAGTACTTC.